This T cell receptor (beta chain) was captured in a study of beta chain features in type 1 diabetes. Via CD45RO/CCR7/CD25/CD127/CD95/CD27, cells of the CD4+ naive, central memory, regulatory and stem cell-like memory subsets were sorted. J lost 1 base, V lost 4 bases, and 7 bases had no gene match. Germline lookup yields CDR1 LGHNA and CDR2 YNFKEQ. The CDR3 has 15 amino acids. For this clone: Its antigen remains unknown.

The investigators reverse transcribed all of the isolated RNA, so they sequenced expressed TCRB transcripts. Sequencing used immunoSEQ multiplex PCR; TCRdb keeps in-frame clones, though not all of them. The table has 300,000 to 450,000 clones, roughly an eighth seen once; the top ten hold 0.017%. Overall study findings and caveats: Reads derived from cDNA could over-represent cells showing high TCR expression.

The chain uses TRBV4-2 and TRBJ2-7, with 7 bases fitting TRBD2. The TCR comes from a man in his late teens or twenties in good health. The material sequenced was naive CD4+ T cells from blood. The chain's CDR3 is CASSPGGGNSYEQYF. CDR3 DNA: TGTGCCAGCAGCCCTGGGGGAGGGAATTCCTACGAGCAGTACTTC.